The sequence of this TCR beta chain was determined in a study of cytomegalovirus exposure and HLA in healthy donors. Study at large: Of 300 to 500 genotyped donors, more than 65% grouped in the Caucasian-associated ancestry cluster.

PCR used 60 Vbeta primers and 13 Jbeta primers. Produced via immunoSEQ multiplex PCR; TCRdb's table is partial and in-frame only. The sample's table shows over 65,000 clones. For this clone: Other nucleotide sequences from this sample produce the same CDR3.

Specimen: PBMCs. This clonotype was obtained from a man aged 30 to 39 in good health and CMV-seronegative.

For the CDR3, the DNA is TGCGCCAGCAGCGAGACGGGGAACACCGGGGAGCTGTTTTTT. The encoded protein is CASSETGNTGELFF. The chain recombines TRBV5-1 with TRBJ2-2; no clear D. The CDR3 sequence is 14 residues long. Trimming shortened V by 4 bases and J by 1 base, and 8 bases separated the two germline ends. CDR1 and CDR2 (germline): SGHRS, YFSETQ.